This T cell receptor beta chain was sequenced in a study of regulatory T cells in long-lasting Graves disease (dated by TCRdb to the early 2020s). Broadly, across the study: Newly diagnosed Graves' disease patients had taken antithyroid drugs for less than 3 months. This study used TCR sequencing and RNA sequencing of peripheral blood to compare persistent Graves' disease patients against newly diagnosed Graves' disease patients. The study was conducted in China and was registered as a clinical trial. A total of about 33 samples underwent TCR sequencing, from roughly 13 patients with persistent Graves' disease and 20 patients with newly diagnosed Graves' disease. Overall study outcomes, separate from this receptor: Persistent Graves' disease patients showed lower TCR Shannon entropy and fewer highly expanded clones than newly diagnosed patients, suggesting clonal expansion. Sequencing and analysis were restricted to the TCR beta chain. More public clonotypes were shared among persistent patients (2,741) than among newly diagnosed patients (roughly 1,000). Preferential use of TRBV28, TRBJ1-2 and TRBJ2-5 was observed in persistent disease, whereas TRBV20-1 and TRBJ2-1 were favored in newly diagnosed disease. Peripheral blood alone was examined, since thyroid tissue, which constituted the primary lesion, could not be accessed. The authors noted that the small sample size was a limitation that may lower accuracy.

Via the germline V gene (reference sequence), CDR1 is DFQATT and CDR2 SNEGSKA. For this chain, trimming is 2 bases at the V end and 7 bases at the J end, and the number of junction bases without a gene match is 4. The CDR3 spans 13 residues, from the cysteine through the phenylalanine. Only the CDR3 part of the read is kept: 39 bases, read in frame from the first base. The protocol used for the library was multiplex PCR. Sequenced on an Illumina HiSeq 4000. TCR beta libraries were built with iRepertoire HTBI primers and Arm-PCR amplification of CDR3 regions. Gel purification was performed on PCR products prior to sequencing. Per the original workflow: Gene usage analysis of CDR3 amino acid clonotypes used the roughly 60 TRBV and some 13 TRBJ segments found across samples. COPE and FqMerger were used to merge filtered high-quality paired reads into contigs. Contigs were aligned with BLAST to IMGT TRBV, TRBD and TRBJ reference genes, and CDR3 was defined per IMGT. Highly expanded clones were defined as clonotypes with a frequency above 0.1%. Shannon entropy served as the measure of repertoire diversity, while the Gini coefficient captured V-J evenness. A clonotype found in more than one individual was treated as public. In TCRdb, the public reads were trimmed at Q25 with fastp and aligned with MiXCR, with productive beta chains retained. For every CDR3 protein sequence, its rows merge into one entry that carries the most common genes and DNA. The V and J calls follow TCRdb's processing rather than the paper's. The table for this sample lists approximately 440,000 distinct CDR3 sequences; around 15% of them were counted only once. The leading ten clones occupy 9.5% to 15% of the sample.

Remarks on this clonotype: The antigen this receptor binds is unknown. Base qualities are not provided; no much larger clone lies one nucleotide away.

Interpreted using the paper, the time point label stands for: newly diagnosed GD, antithyroid drugs for less than 3 months. RNA was extracted from PBMCs in TRIzol for both TCR sequencing and RNA sequencing. The diagnosis of Graves' disease followed American Thyroid Association guidelines. The patients came from an endocrinology department in Xi'an, China. From each patient, about 9.7 milliliters of peripheral blood was collected into an EDTA anticoagulant tube. Ficoll Paque Plus density gradient separation was used to isolate PBMCs, and no further T cell sorting was done. An Agilent 2100 Bioanalyzer and agarose gel were used to assess RNA quality, and a NanoDrop 2000 was used to measure RNA concentration. The data were also submitted as part of a second study, on T cells in Graves' hyperthyroidism and ophthalmopathy. The second paper states: A patient counted as having stable Graves' hyperthyroidism if no progression to ophthalmopathy occurred over 18 months of follow-up. Hyperthyroidism patients were aged 18 to 65 years and newly diagnosed, with disease duration of less than 2 months. The study excluded patients with uncontrolled infections, other autoimmune diseases, pregnancy or lactation. Diagnoses relied on clinical symptoms, serum thyroxine and TRAb, thyroid ultrasound and orbital computed tomography. A first-round RT-PCR of the TCR CDR3 used the HTBI primer set with the Qiagen OneStep RT-PCR kit. Most expanded thyroid clonotypes (frequency above 0.001) were also found in blood, which suggests that blood repertoires may mirror thyroid immune responses. A model built on a 13 V-J signature distinguished ophthalmopathy from stable hyperthyroidism, reaching around 90% sensitivity and about 81% specificity in cross-validation and 80%/75% in testing. In validation, the model predicted progression to ophthalmopathy with over 65% sensitivity and roughly 72% specificity, a median of approximately 6.7 months before onset. To identify TCR V-J signatures that set the groups apart, the researchers used a discovery cohort of 100 patients, made up of under 45 with Graves' ophthalmopathy and about 59 with stable Graves' hyperthyroidism. Whether ophthalmopathy could be predicted prospectively was tested in an independent validation cohort made up of about 18 hyperthyroidism patients plus 17 patients who later progressed to ophthalmopathy. For training and testing, the 100 or so patients in the discovery cohort were randomly divided in a 7:3 ratio. The study also compared thyroid tissue and blood T-cell repertoires from several Graves' hyperthyroidism patients. After sampling, hyperthyroidism patients received methimazole starting at 30 mg daily, and ophthalmopathy patients received high-dose intravenous methylprednisolone. Libraries were constructed in a second round of multiplex PCR, after which size selection and purification were carried out. The libraries were sequenced on an Illumina HiSeq2000 using paired-end 100 bp reads. SOAPnuke was used to process the raw data, removing reads that contained adapters or uncalled bases, had a mean Phred below 15, or lacked an exact match to the constant primer or identifier. COPE v1.2.5 was used to merge the high-quality paired reads, and each unique nucleotide sequence was defined as a clonotype. MiTCR v1.1 was used to align clonotypes to the IMGT TRBV, TRBD and TRBJ reference segments. The analysis was restricted to V-J combinations with a frequency above 0.0001, which together covered 99.2% of the repertoires. A TCS score was defined as the ratio of F50 (clonal expansion) to E x V (chaos), with BLOSUM62-based TCRdist applied between CDR3 peptides within each V-J. Welch's t-statistics and random forest reduced approximately 520 V-J features to 13, which were used in a naive Bayes classifier (R e1071). Sample size was not statistically predetermined, and blinding of investigators to group allocation was not performed. The paper describes TCR Vbeta CDR3 sequencing of about 140 peripheral blood samples, made up of 43 ophthalmopathy patients, 70 to 75 hyperthyroidism patients and approximately 17 progressor patients.

The TCR originated in a middle-aged man with Graves disease. Donor details come from another sample of the same person, matched by shared clones. Recombination joined TRBV20-1 with TRBJ1-5, and 8 junction bases match TRBD1. Here the sequenced sample was peripheral blood mononuclear cells (PBMCs), taken at new diagnosis, from a patient treated with antithyroid drugs. The sequenced DNA is TGCAGTGCTAGACAGGGGGCCGGGCAGCCCCAGCATTTT. Translated, this gives CSARQGAGQPQHF.